This T cell receptor beta chain was sequenced for a study of blood T cell repertoires in COVID-19 (dated by TCRdb to 2020 to 2022). About the study as a whole: Samples covering the acute and convalescent phases of COVID-19 were provided by collaborators in the United States, Italy and Spain. Where available, HLA class I and class II types were taken from metadata supplied by the sample provider and were not determined by assay-based typing. Sample metadata almost always included a de-identified subject ID, COVID-19 status, age in years and sex. Samples were obtained from the ongoing ImmuneRACE study (first 160 participants) and from over a thousand subjects provided by 6 global collaborators. The repertoires were released in a freely available public database meant as a resource for research on the immune response to SARS-CoV-2. Subjects who had been exposed to COVID-19, were actively infected with it, or had recovered from it provided the deeply sampled blood TCRbeta repertoires that made up the dataset. The material from the prospective study consisted of cDNA or gDNA derived from T cells, B-cell-depleted T cells, or PBMCs. The full study reports these points: How much clinical and demographic metadata was included differed by source and by participant, and the metadata was provided uncurated.

About this clone: Its antigen is still unknown. The input lacks base qualities; no much larger clone sits a single base away.

TCRbeta CDR3 regions were amplified from genomic DNA by means of the immunoSEQ Assay, a bias-controlled multiplex PCR. Per the original workflow: Within the assay, amplification of reference gene primers was used to estimate how many nucleated cells each sample contained. To quantify the absolute abundance of each unique TCRbeta CDR3 rearrangement, sequence reads were collapsed and filtered. For each sample, productive Simpson clonality was calculated as the square root of Simpson's diversity index over productive rearrangements. In TCRdb, the immuneACCESS table is reduced to in-frame sequences with V and J assigned. These tables do not hold every clone; where another copy was compared, an unresolved V gene accounts for under half, and the others remain unexplained. D and trimming were read from the DNA, whereas the V and J calls and clone size are those reported in that table. This sample holds 150,000 to 200,000 clones; about 88% were observed only once. The ten largest clonotypes hold about 19% of the sample.

Whole blood was collected in K2EDTA tubes by collaborating institutions according to the institutions' own protocols. Collaborator samples were shipped for TCRbeta analysis as frozen whole blood, isolated PBMCs, or DNA extracted from either sample type. The germline V gene provides CDR1 ENHRY and CDR2 SYGVKD. V and J are trimmed by 3 bases and 5 bases, and the gene matches miss 5 bases of the junction. Including the terminal cysteine and phenylalanine, the CDR3 comprises 15 residues. Only the CDR3 DNA is retained, 45 bases long and in frame from the first base. The sequence was obtained from a woman of 80 years or more with acute or convalescent COVID-19. The specimen sequenced was peripheral blood. The rearrangement combines TRBV10-3 with TRBJ2-1, with 9 bases in between that match TRBD2. The DNA sequence is TGTGCCATCAGTGAAGTTAGCGGGAGTCACAATGAGCAGTTCTTC. The translation is CAISEVSGSHNEQFF.